One and the same sample provided the 30 T cell receptor beta chains below, sequenced in a study of blood T cell repertoires in COVID-19. Sequencing was performed with immunoSEQ multiplex PCR; in TCRdb, only in-frame clones are kept and a portion is missing. The data contain 100,000 or so clones, around 87% of them singletons. Material for sequencing was peripheral blood. These receptor sequences come from a woman aged 25 to 39 with acute or convalescent COVID-19.

The V call is TRBV7-3, the J call TRBJ1-2; TRBD1 might be the D (5 bases). The V gene lost 5 bases and the J gene lost 3 bases, with 13 bases spanning the gap. In germline, CDR1 is SGHTA, CDR2 FQGTGA. The CDR3 extends over 14 amino acids. CDR3 in DNA: TGTGCCAGCAGCCCCTCGCCGGGGGACTATGGCTACACCTTC. Residues: CASSPSPGDYGYTF.

This chain connects TRBV5-1 to TRBJ1-3; no definite D call. V gave up 4 bases and J gave up 2 bases, with 16 bases separating them. The CDR3 totals 16 residues. Germline V CDR1 and CDR2: SGHRS, YFSETQ. CDR3 nucleotides: TGCGCCAGCAGCCTGGACGGACTCCTCACTGGAAACACCATATATTTT. The encoded protein is CASSLDGLLTGNTIYF.

The rearrangement uses TRBV15 and TRBJ1-2, with 7 nucleotides matching TRBD1. CDR1 and CDR2 (germline): LNHNV, YYDKDF (reference sequence). This CDR3 is 15 amino acids long. V was pared by 1 base and J by 3 bases, with 5 bases of the junction left unmatched. The CDR3 coding sequence is TGTGCCACCAGCAGAGCTTTAACAGGGGACTATGGCTACACCTTC. Its protein is CATSRALTGDYGYTF.

The chain has TRBV2 and TRBJ1-6, with D perhaps TRBD1 (6 bases). The CDR3 consists of 15 residues. Trimming took off 6 bases at V and 5 bases at J, with 14 bases between the two ends. Germline CDR1 reads SNHLY; CDR2 reads FYNNEI. Written as DNA, the CDR3 is TGTGCCAGCAGCGGCGACAGGCCCCATAATTCACCCCTCCACTTT. Translation gives CASSGDRPHNSPLHF.

The chain links TRBV6-2 or TRBV6-3 to TRBJ1-5; D is unclear. Trimming left V 1 base short and J 3 bases short, with 7 bases between. CDR1 MNHEY and CDR2 SVGEGT come from the germline V gene. The CDR3 consists of 14 residues. The chain's CDR3 is CASSYLRDNQPQHF. CDR3 sequence (DNA): TGTGCCAGCAGTTACTTGAGGGACAATCAGCCCCAGCATTTT.

This clone was detected a few times. The chain recombines TRBV11-2 with TRBJ2-2; D is perhaps TRBD1 (5 bases). Between the trimmed V and J ends, which lost 8 bases and 4 bases, there was a span of 20 bases. The CDR3 consists of 16 residues. Looked up from germline, CDR1 is SGHAT and CDR2 is FQNNGV. The CDR3 region is CASVEQGPTTTGELFF. CDR3 DNA: TGTGCCAGCGTTGAGCAGGGTCCGACCACCACCGGGGAGCTGTTTTTT.

The V call is TRBV28, the J call TRBJ2-3, with D tentatively TRBD1 (5 bases). This CDR3 has 17 residues. From germline, CDR1 is MDHEN and CDR2 SYDVKM. Trimming stripped 6 bases from V and 0 bases from J, with 19 bases between. CDR3 in amino acids: CASSNPGHPSSTDTQYF. The CDR3, as DNA: TGTGCCAGCAGCAACCCCGGACACCCCTCTAGCACAGATACGCAGTATTTT.

This rearrangement joins TRBV4-1 to TRBJ1-2; D call uncertain. The CDR3 sequence is 14 residues long. The germline V gene has CDR1 MGHRA and CDR2 YSYEKL. Between the trimmed V and J ends, which lost 4 bases and 7 bases, there was a span of 16 bases. DNA for the CDR3: TGCGCCAGCAGCCGGACGAGCCGGGAGGGTGGCTACACCTTC. Protein sequence: CASSRTSREGGYTF.

To note about this clone: Sequence at one end of the junction differs from germline and may be a read error. The chain employs TRBV6-4 and TRBJ1-1, with D hard to call. The CDR3 totals 13 residues. The germline V gene encodes CDR1 MRHNA and CDR2 SNTAGT. DNA for the CDR3: TGTGCCAGCAGTGTAGGAACCCCGACTGGAGCTTTCTTT. As protein: CASSVGTPTGAFF.

The chain uses TRBV30 and TRBJ1-5; the match to TRBD1 covers 10 bases. CDR3 length: 13 residues. V trimming: 8 bases; J trimming: 6 bases; junction bases outside the gene matches: 7. The V gene's germline CDR1 is GTSNPN and CDR2 SVGIG (reference sequence). CDR3 DNA: TGTGCCGCAGGACAGGGGGAAGGTCAGCCCCAGCATTTT. It specifies CAAGQGEGQPQHF.

The chain joins TRBV28 to TRBJ2-3; 12 nucleotides agree with TRBD2. The CDR3 has 17 residues. The trim removed 2 bases at V and 2 bases at J, leaving 5 bases unmatched. The germline CDR1 and CDR2 sequences are MDHEN and SYDVKM. The CDR3 DNA sequence: TGTGCCAGCAGTTTACCTCTAGCGGGGGGGAACACAGATACGCAGTATTTT. Amino acids: CASSLPLAGGNTDTQYF.

V and J are TRBV5-5 and TRBJ2-2; 7 bases are shared with TRBD1. The CDR3 sequence is 16 residues long. V was clipped by 4 bases and J by 5 bases; unmatched bases: 11. Germline CDR1 SGHKS, CDR2 YYEKEE (reference sequence). As DNA, the CDR3 is TGTGCCAGCAGCGAACAGACAGGGTGGAAAACCGGGGAGCTGTTTTTT. Residues: CASSEQTGWKTGELFF. The full variable domain, with the rest looked up from reference TRBV5-5 and TRBJ2-2, is DAGVTQSPTHLIKTRGQQVTLRCSPISGHKSVSWYQQVLGQGPQFIFQYYEKEERGRGNFPDRFSARQFPNYSSELNVNALLLGDSALYLCASSEQTGWKTGELFFGEGSRLTVL.

The chain joins TRBV27 to TRBJ1-1; no firm D call. V was shortened by 5 bases and J by 4 bases, with 11 bases between the two germline ends. The CDR3 has 13 amino acids. Per germline, CDR1 MNHEY and CDR2 SMNVEV (reference sequence). CDR3 in DNA: TGTGCCAGCAGTAGATGGAGAGGCACTGAAGCTTTCTTT. Translation: CASSRWRGTEAFF.

The sample holds a few counts of this clone. This chain uses TRBV29-1 with TRBJ1-4; D perhaps matches TRBD1 (5 bases). Looked up from germline, CDR1 is SQVTM and CDR2 is ANQGSEA. V was clipped by 0 bases and J by 8 bases, with 10 bases between them. This CDR3 has 13 amino acids. CDR3 sequence reads: CSVEETRGEKLFF. CDR3 coding DNA: TGCAGCGTTGAAGAAACACGGGGGGAAAAACTGTTTTTT.

This sequence joins TRBV2 and TRBJ2-1; TRBD2 is a possible D gene (7 bases). The ends were cut back, 4 bases at V and 5 bases at J, with 12 bases in the middle. CDR3 size: 14 residues. Per the germline V gene, CDR1 is SNHLY and CDR2 is FYNNEI. CDR3 DNA sequence: TGTGCCAGCAGTGTAGGGGGGGCGAACAATGAGCAGTTCTTC. This gives the protein CASSVGGANNEQFF.

The chain links TRBV10-1 to TRBJ1-6; 7 bases line up with TRBD1. J gave up 10 bases and V 8 bases, and 14 bases lay outside the gene matches. The CDR3 sequence is 15 residues long. The germline V gene has CDR1 WNHNN and CDR2 SYGVQD (reference sequence). The CDR3 DNA reads TGCGCCAGCCCCGCTCACAGGGGTAATGGCTCACCCCTCCACTTT. Translation: CASPAHRGNGSPLHF.

V and J are TRBV2 and TRBJ2-3; D might be TRBD1 (5 bases). The CDR3 has 14 amino acids. V lost 0 bases and J lost 5, with 9 bases in between. Per the germline V gene, CDR1 is SNHLY and CDR2 is FYNNEI. CDR3 DNA sequence: TGTGCCAGCAGTGAAGCGCTTAGGGGAGATACGCAGTATTTT. Residues: CASSEALRGDTQYF. Supplemented by reference TRBV2 and TRBJ2-3, the full variable domain reads EPEVTQTPSHQVTQMGQEVILRCVPISNHLYFYWYRQILGQKVEFLVSFYNNEISEKSEIFDDQFSVERPDGSNFTLKIRSTKLEDSAMYFCASSEALRGDTQYFGPGTRLTVL.

The chain uses TRBV28 and TRBJ2-7; tentative D call: TRBD1 (6 bases). Trimming shortened V by 6 bases and J by 5 bases, and 14 bases separated the two germline ends. CDR1 and CDR2 from the germline V gene are MDHEN and SYDVKM. The CDR3 spans 13 residues. The CDR3 DNA follows: TGTGCCAGCAGACAGGGCCCGAGGAACGAGCAGTACTTC. Amino acid sequence: CASRQGPRNEQYF.

This clone has a single count. V and J are TRBV7-9 and TRBJ1-2; D possibly corresponds to TRBD1 (6 bases). The germline CDR1 and CDR2 sequences are SEHNR and FQNEAQ (reference sequence). The CDR3 runs to 17 residues. Trimming took 1 base from V and 0 from J, leaving 15 bases between them. The CDR3 nucleotides are TGTGCCAGCAGCTTAGGCAGGGGAAGTTACACTAACTATGGCTACACCTTC. It is translated as CASSLGRGSYTNYGYTF.

The chain carries TRBV19 and TRBJ2-7, with 10 bases that match TRBD2. The CDR3 contains 15 residues. Germline V gene data show CDR1 as LNHDA and CDR2 as SQIVND (reference sequence). J was trimmed by 6 bases and V by 6 bases; bases with no gene match: 11. CDR3 nucleotide sequence: TGTGCCAGTAGCCCTTGGGGGACTAGCGTCTCCGAGCAGTACTTC. It codes for CASSPWGTSVSEQYF.

The chain employs TRBV2 and TRBJ1-1; possible D gene TRBD1, 5 bases. The CDR3 consists of 13 residues. In germline, CDR1 is SNHLY, CDR2 FYNNEI. Trimming removed 6 bases from V and 4 bases from J, with 12 bases in between. CDR3 residues: CASSPDSSTEAFF. CDR3 nucleotides: TGTGCCAGCAGCCCAGACAGTAGCACTGAAGCTTTCTTT.

The chain carries TRBV24-1 and TRBJ1-2, with D perhaps TRBD1 (5 bases). Trimming removed 6 bases from V and 1 base from J, with 17 bases in between. CDR1 and CDR2 (germline): KGHDR, SFDVKD. The CDR3 extends over 16 amino acids. Written as DNA, the CDR3 is TGTGCCACCAGTTCGGCAGGAGGGGACCATAACTATGGCTACACCTTC. It is translated as CATSSAGGDHNYGYTF.

The sample holds one count of this clone. This chain joins TRBV7-9 and TRBJ2-5, with 10 bases that match TRBD2. V dropped 3 bases and J dropped 0; count of bases not matched to a gene: 1. Per the germline V gene, CDR1 is SEHNR and CDR2 is FQNEAQ (reference sequence). The CDR3 has 15 residues. The CDR3 loop is CASSFLAGDQETQYF. The CDR3 DNA reads as TGTGCCAGCAGCTTTCTAGCGGGGGACCAAGAGACCCAGTACTTC.

This chain joins TRBV7-9 and TRBJ2-2; D is unclear. Germline V gives CDR1 SEHNR, CDR2 FQNEAQ (reference sequence). Trimming took off 8 bases at V and 2 bases at J, with 15 bases between the two ends. CDR3 length: 15 amino acids. CDR3 sequence (DNA): TGTGCCAGCTGTCGAGAGCCTGAAAACACCGGGGAGCTGTTTTTT. This codes for CASCREPENTGELFF.

The J gene is TRBJ1-2, the V gene TRBV2, with a weak D call TRBD1 (5 bases). Trimming left V 3 bases short and J 4 bases short, with 12 bases between. The CDR3 sequence is 14 residues long. Germline CDR1 is SNHLY and CDR2 is FYNNEI. CDR3 DNA: TGTGCCAGCAGTGAGTTCAGGGATCCCTATGGCTACACCTTC. Encoded protein: CASSEFRDPYGYTF. Combining the CDR3 with reference TRBV2 and TRBJ1-2 gives the whole variable domain EPEVTQTPSHQVTQMGQEVILRCVPISNHLYFYWYRQILGQKVEFLVSFYNNEISEKSEIFDDQFSVERPDGSNFTLKIRSTKLEDSAMYFCASSEFRDPYGYTFGSGTRLTVV.

The chain carries TRBV6-5 and TRBJ1-1; tentative D call: TRBD1 (5 bases). Trimming cost V 2 bases and J 4 bases, with 8 bases left between them. Germline CDR1 is MNHEY and CDR2 is SVGAGI. This CDR3 has 13 amino acids. The CDR3 sequence is CASSYKQATEAFF. CDR3 sequence (DNA): TGTGCCAGCAGTTACAAACAGGCCACTGAAGCTTTCTTT.

The gene calls are TRBV18 and TRBJ1-3; D unresolved. Germline-derived CDR1 and CDR2 are KGHSH and LQKENI. Deletions cut 2 bases from V and 2 bases from J, with 7 bases between. The CDR3 consists of 14 residues. CDR3 nucleotides: TGTGCCAGCTCACCAGGGCAGGCTGGAAACACCATATATTTT. Its protein product is CASSPGQAGNTIYF.

The chain links TRBV23-1 to TRBJ2-2; 8 positions match TRBD1. TRBV23-1 is an ORF, and what it does is uncertain. The CDR3 is 16 residues long. The V gene end was trimmed by 0 bases and the J gene end by 5 bases; junction bases not matched to a gene: 5. This CDR3 is CASSQSGQGATGELFF. Written as DNA, the CDR3 is TGCGCCAGCAGTCAATCGGGGCAGGGGGCGACCGGGGAGCTGTTTTTT.

By share of the sample, this clone is medium-sized. The chain employs TRBV9 and TRBJ2-7, with TRBD1 matching 8 bases. The J segment lost 5 bases and the V segment lost 2 bases, leaving 6 bases of the junction unmatched. The CDR3 loop spans 14 amino acids. The germline CDR1 and CDR2 sequences are SGDLS and YYNGEE. The CDR3 DNA sequence: TGTGCCAGCAGCGTGGGGCAGGGGGCCCACGAGCAGTACTTC. This encodes CASSVGQGAHEQYF.

The chain is built from TRBV7-9 and TRBJ2-6, with D maybe TRBD2 (6 bases). This CDR3 has 16 residues. The V end lost 6 bases, the J end lost 0 bases, and 12 bases lay between the germline ends. Germline V CDR1 and CDR2: SEHNR, FQNEAQ (reference sequence). The CDR3 DNA sequence: TGTGCCAGCAGATCCGGGGGTTCCTCTGGGGCCAACGTCCTGACTTTC. Translation gives CASRSGGSSGANVLTF.